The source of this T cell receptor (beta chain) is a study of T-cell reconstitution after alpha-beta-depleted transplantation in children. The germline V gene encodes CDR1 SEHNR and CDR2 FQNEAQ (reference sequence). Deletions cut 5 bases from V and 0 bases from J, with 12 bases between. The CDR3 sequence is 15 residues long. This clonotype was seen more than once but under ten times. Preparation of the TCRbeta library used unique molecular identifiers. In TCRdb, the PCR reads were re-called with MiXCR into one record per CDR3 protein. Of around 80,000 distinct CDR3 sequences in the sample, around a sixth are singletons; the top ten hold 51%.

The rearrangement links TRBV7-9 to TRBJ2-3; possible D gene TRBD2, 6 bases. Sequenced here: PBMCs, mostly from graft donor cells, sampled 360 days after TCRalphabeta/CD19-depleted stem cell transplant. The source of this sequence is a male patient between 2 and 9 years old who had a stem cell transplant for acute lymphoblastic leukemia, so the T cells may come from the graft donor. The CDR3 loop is CASSRRRASTDTQYF. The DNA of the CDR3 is TGTGCCAGCAGCCGACGGAGGGCTAGCACAGATACGCAGTATTTT. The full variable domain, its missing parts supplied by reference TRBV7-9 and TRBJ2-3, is DTGVSQNPRHKITKRGQNVTFRCDPISEHNRLYWYRQTLGQGPEFLTYFQNEAQLEKSRLLSDRFSAERPKGSFSTLEIQRTEQGDSAMYLCASSRRRASTDTQYFGPGTRLTVL.